One sample yielded the 9 T cell receptor beta chains listed below, sequenced in a study of lymphopenia after photon versus proton radiotherapy. The method was immunoSEQ multiplex PCR; TCRdb's version includes in-frame clones alone and lacks a portion of them. Found here are 15,000 to 20,000 clones, just over 85% of them singletons; the top ten hold 11%. The sample in question was peripheral blood, obtained from a patient treated with proton-based radiotherapy. The receptors here all came from a man in his 70s with pancreatic cancer.

The chain combines TRBV4-1 with TRBJ1-4, with unresolved D. Germline V gene sequence: CDR1 MGHRA, CDR2 YSYEKL. The V end lost 1 base, the J end lost 8 bases, and 8 bases lay between the germline ends. The CDR3 has 13 amino acids. CDR3 in amino acids: CASSQGGWEKLFF. The CDR3, as DNA: TGCGCCAGCAGCCAAGGAGGGTGGGAAAAACTGTTTTTT.

This chain links TRBV15 with TRBJ1-1; no reliable D call. The length of the CDR3 is 14 residues. V lost 5 bases and J lost 3, with 13 bases in between. Germline loops: CDR1 LNHNV, CDR2 YYDKDF (reference sequence). This chain's CDR3 is CATSGGFRYTEAFF. Written as DNA, the CDR3 is TGTGCCACCAGCGGTGGGTTTAGGTACACTGAAGCTTTCTTT.

The chain employs TRBV9 and TRBJ1-6, with D perhaps matching TRBD1 (6 bases). There are 18 residues in the CDR3. From germline, CDR1 is SGDLS and CDR2 YYNGEE. With 4 bases removed from V and 3 bases from J, the gap between germline ends came to 20 bases. The CDR3 protein is CASSPEGGSENYNSPLHF. CDR3 DNA sequence: TGTGCCAGCAGCCCAGAGGGGGGTTCCGAGAACTATAATTCACCCCTCCACTTT.

The V and J genes are TRBV29-1 and TRBJ2-1; 9 positions match TRBD2. This CDR3 contains 17 residues. V trimming: 7 bases; J trimming: 10 bases; junction bases outside the gene matches: 23. Germline V CDR1 and CDR2: SQVTM, ANQGSEA. CDR3 DNA sequence: TGCAGCGCCACCTGGGGGGCAGCGGGGGGTCCCTCGATCGAGCAGTTCTTC. As protein: CSATWGAAGGPSIEQFF.

This clone was detected only a few times. The chain is built from TRBV5-1 and TRBJ1-1; D might be TRBD1 (5 bases). CDR1 and CDR2 from the germline V gene are SGHRS and YFSETQ. The CDR3 runs to 15 residues. V was pared by 4 bases and J by 3 bases, with 16 bases between. The CDR3 nucleotides are TGCGCCAGCAGCGCCGGGACCGCCGAGGACACTGAAGCTTTCTTT. Its protein is CASSAGTAEDTEAFF.

The CDR3 DNA reads TGCAGCGTTCACTCCCGGGACAGCACTAACACTGAAGCTTTCTTT. Translating gives CSVHSRDSTNTEAFF. This rearrangement joins TRBV29-1 to TRBJ1-1; the match to TRBD1 covers 7 bases. This CDR3 region has 15 residues. The germline V gene encodes CDR1 SQVTM and CDR2 ANQGSEA. V was pared by 5 bases and J by 2 bases, with 11 bases of the junction left unmatched.

The V and J genes are TRBV11-2 and TRBJ1-1; D may be TRBD1 (6 bases). CDR3 size: 14 residues. The V end lost 2 bases, the J end lost 5 bases, and 12 bases lay between the germline ends. The germline gives CDR1 SGHAT, CDR2 FQNNGV. CDR3 amino acids: CASSLRGALTEAFF. Here the CDR3 DNA reads TGTGCCAGCAGCTTAAGGGGGGCCTTGACTGAAGCTTTCTTT.

The V and J genes are TRBV19 and TRBJ2-5, with a possible D match to TRBD2 (6 bases). This CDR3 is built from 16 residues. From germline, CDR1 is LNHDA and CDR2 SQIVND (reference sequence). The V end lost 6 bases, the J end lost 4 bases, and 21 bases lay between the germline ends. The CDR3 DNA is TGTGCCAGTAGCCCTCAAGGCGCCGGGGGTGGAGAGACCCAGTACTTC. Translating gives CASSPQGAGGGETQYF.

This clone qualifies as medium-sized. This chain connects TRBV6-5 to TRBJ1-5; 8 bases are a match to TRBD1. J lost 4 bases, V lost 6 bases, and 2 bases had no gene match. The CDR3 has 13 amino acids. Germline V CDR1 and CDR2: MNHEY, SVGAGI. CDR3 in amino acids: CASSRQGNQPQHF. Written as DNA, the CDR3 is TGTGCCAGCAGCCGACAGGGGAATCAGCCCCAGCATTTT.